This TCR beta chain was found in a study of T cells in Graves' hyperthyroidism and ophthalmopathy. Findings and caveats of the study: For ophthalmopathy, model prediction preceded onset by a median about 6.4 months.

What was amplified from RNA transcripts were TCR beta CDR3 regions. The HTBI primer set served for first-round RT-PCR of the TCR CDR3. TCRdb re-analysed the multiplex PCR reads in MiXCR, keeping a single row per CDR3 protein. The profile covers about 300,000 distinct CDR3 sequences, with 16% appearing a single time and around a third taken by the ten largest. V lost 0 bases and J 12 bases, leaving 7 bases between the germline ends. CDR3 size: 12 residues. CDR1 is SGHRS and CDR2 is YFSETQ in the germline V gene. About this clonotype itself: The antigen is not known.

Diagnostic decisions used clinical symptoms, serum thyroxine and TRAb, thyroid ultrasound and orbital computed tomography. The chain joins TRBV5-1 to TRBJ1-6; D not certain. The clonotype was recovered from a young man with Graves' hyperthyroidism. The sequenced material came from blood. The CDR3 bases are TGCGCCAGCAGCTTGGTGCCGGGACCCCTCCACTTT. Residues: CASSLVPGPLHF.